What follows are 27 T cell receptor beta chains derived from one specimen sequenced in a study of blood T cell repertoires in COVID-19. Measured with immunoSEQ multiplex PCR; TCRdb has only the in-frame clones, and not every one. The sample has about 140,000 clones; around three quarters are singletons. Sequencing used peripheral blood. The receptors originated from a man aged 50-59 years with acute or convalescent COVID-19.

The CDR3 loop is CSVERGLQNTEAFF. CDR3 nucleotides: TGCAGCGTTGAAAGGGGGCTCCAGAACACTGAAGCTTTCTTT. The gene calls are TRBV29-1 and TRBJ1-1, with TRBD1 matching 7 bases. Germline V gene sequence: CDR1 SQVTM, CDR2 ANQGSEA. The CDR3 covers 14 residues. V was clipped by 2 bases and J by 1 base; unmatched bases: 4.

The CDR3: CAIMSSKTGGTEAFF. For the CDR3, the DNA is TGTGCCATCATGTCTTCCAAGACAGGGGGCACTGAAGCTTTCTTT. The chain carries TRBV10-3 and TRBJ1-1; 9 bases line up with TRBD1. CDR3 size: 15 residues. Per the germline V gene, CDR1 is ENHRY and CDR2 is SYGVKD. With 7 bases clipped from V and 4 bases from J, the junction kept 10 bases outside the gene matches.

This clone has more than one count but fewer than ten. The J gene is TRBJ1-2, the V gene TRBV12-3 or TRBV12-4; possible D gene TRBD1, 6 bases. This CDR3 region has 13 residues. V gave up 6 bases and J gave up 3 bases, with 11 bases separating them. CDR3 sequence (DNA): TGTGCCAGCAGCTCCGACAGGTACTATGGCTACACCTTC. This gives the protein CASSSDRYYGYTF.

This clone showed up just a few times. This chain links TRBV20-1 with TRBJ1-2, with D maybe TRBD1 (6 bases). The CDR3 is 14 amino acids. Germline V gives CDR1 DFQATT, CDR2 SNEGSKA (reference sequence). V was clipped by 3 bases and J by 4 bases, with 15 bases between them. CDR3 bases: TGCAGTGCTAGTGAGGGACATACATCCTATGGCTACACCTTC. Translated: CSASEGHTSYGYTF.

CDR3 loop: CSVDPRLGGYTF. The CDR3 bases are TGCAGCGTCGACCCCAGGCTGGGTGGCTACACCTTC. The J gene is TRBJ1-2, the V gene TRBV29-1; D is unclear. The CDR3 runs to 12 residues. Looked up from germline, CDR1 is SQVTM and CDR2 is ANQGSEA. V was cut by 6 bases and J by 7 bases, with 15 bases left in between. Variable domain in full (rest from reference TRBV29-1 and TRBJ1-2): SAVISQKPSRDICQRGTSLTIQCQVDSQVTMMFWYRQQPGQSLTLIATANQGSEATYESGFVIDKFPISRPNLTFSTLTVSNMSPEDSSIYLCSVDPRLGGYTFGSGTRLTVV.

This rearrangement joins TRBV10-3 to TRBJ2-1, with 9 positions matching TRBD1. The CDR3 is 14 amino acids. With 7 bases clipped from V and 7 bases from J, the junction kept 8 bases outside the gene matches. Germline CDR1 and CDR2: ENHRY and SYGVKD. CDR3 coding DNA: TGTGCCATCAACATCACTGGACAGGGGAATGAGCAGTTCTTC. Protein sequence: CAINITGQGNEQFF.

This CDR3 reads CASSVGQGAGYGYTF. The CDR3, as DNA: TGTGCCAGCAGCGTAGGGCAGGGGGCTGGCTATGGCTACACCTTC. The V and J genes are TRBV9 and TRBJ1-2; 8 bases fit TRBD1. The germline gives CDR1 SGDLS, CDR2 YYNGEE. This CDR3 contains 15 residues. The V and J ends lost 0 bases and 4 bases, in that order; junction bases with no gene match: 5.

This clone was seen more than once but under ten times. Here the CDR3 DNA reads TGTGCCAGCACCCCATCAGCGGGGGGGCTAGGAGAGACCCAGTACTTC. Translated, it gives CASTPSAGGLGETQYF. This rearrangement joins TRBV9 to TRBJ2-5, with 10 nucleotides matching TRBD2. The CDR3 has 16 residues. Germline assignment: CDR1 SGDLS and CDR2 YYNGEE. V lost 6 bases, J lost 4 bases, and 12 bases stayed unmatched.

This chain uses TRBV18 with TRBJ2-5, with unresolved D. V was shortened by 2 bases and J by 4 bases, with 8 bases between the two germline ends. In germline, CDR1 is KGHSH, CDR2 LQKENI. This CDR3 is 13 amino acids long. DNA of the CDR3: TGTGCCAGCTCACCAGAGAGCCCAGAGACCCAGTACTTC. This codes for CASSPESPETQYF.

The CDR3 sequence: CASSLSYRDNYGYTF. The CDR3 DNA reads as TGCGCCAGCAGCTTGTCTTATCGGGATAACTATGGCTACACCTTC. This sequence joins TRBV5-1 and TRBJ1-2; D not resolved. CDR1 and CDR2 from the germline V gene are SGHRS and YFSETQ. The CDR3 is 15 residues long. V was cut by 1 base and J by 1 base, with 11 bases left in between. The entire variable domain, with the rest obtained from reference TRBV5-1 and TRBJ1-2, is as follows: KAGVTQTPRYLIKTRGQQVTLSCSPISGHRSVSWYQQTPGQGLQFLFEYFSETQRNKGNFPGRFSGRQFSNSRSEMNVSTLELGDSALYLCASSLSYRDNYGYTFGSGTRLTVV.

The chain's CDR3 is CASSLGTGGGEKLFF. The CDR3 bases are TGCGCCAGCAGCTTGGGGACAGGGGGCGGTGAAAAACTGTTTTTT. The V and J genes are TRBV5-1 and TRBJ1-4, with 11 bases that match TRBD1. This CDR3 contains 15 residues. Per the germline V gene, CDR1 is SGHRS and CDR2 is YFSETQ. Trimming at V came to 0 bases and at J to 7 bases, leaving 2 bases not matched to a gene. Looking up the rest from reference TRBV5-1 and TRBJ1-4 gives the full variable domain: KAGVTQTPRYLIKTRGQQVTLSCSPISGHRSVSWYQQTPGQGLQFLFEYFSETQRNKGNFPGRFSGRQFSNSRSEMNVSTLELGDSALYLCASSLGTGGGEKLFFGSGTQLSVL.

This clone has just a few counts. V and J are TRBV30 and TRBJ1-6, with D unresolved. Trimming removed 2 bases at V and 6 bases at J, with 17 bases between. CDR3 size: 16 residues. Germline CDR1 GTSNPN, CDR2 SVGIG (reference sequence). DNA of the CDR3: TGTGCCTGGAGTAACAAGTTCCCACCCAGTAATTCACCCCTCCACTTT. Protein sequence: CAWSNKFPPSNSPLHF.

The rearrangement links TRBV2 to TRBJ1-1, with 7 bases aligning to TRBD1. Germline V lookup: CDR1 SNHLY, CDR2 FYNNEI. V gave up 5 bases and J gave up 1 base; unmatched junction bases: 7. The CDR3 has 15 amino acids. The CDR3 protein is CASSRDSPQNTEAFF. DNA of the CDR3: TGTGCCAGCAGTAGGGACAGTCCCCAGAACACTGAAGCTTTCTTT.

The chain joins TRBV28 to TRBJ1-1; D unclear. Germline lookup yields CDR1 MDHEN and CDR2 SYDVKM. The CDR3 is made up of 14 amino acids. The ends were cut back, 2 bases at V and 6 bases at J, with 13 bases in the middle. The DNA of the CDR3 is TGTGCCAGCAGTTTAAGCGGGGAGGGTGCTGAAGCTTTCTTT. Its translation is CASSLSGEGAEAFF.

The chain joins TRBV29-1 to TRBJ1-1, with 7 bases that match TRBD1. V lost 7 bases, J lost 11 bases, and 13 bases stayed unmatched. Germline V lookup: CDR1 SQVTM, CDR2 ANQGSEA. This CDR3 spans 12 amino acids. The CDR3 DNA is TGCAGCGGCCTGACAGGGTATTCCAAGGCTTTCTTT. Encoded protein: CSGLTGYSKAFF.

This chain links TRBV12-5 with TRBJ1-2; D is perhaps TRBD1 (5 bases). The CDR3 extends over 15 amino acids. CDR1 LGHNT and CDR2 FRNRAP come from the germline V gene. Trimming took off 0 bases at V and 8 bases at J, with 16 bases between the two ends. The CDR3 nucleotides read TGTGCTAGTGGTTTGGTACTTGGCCAGGGTTACGGCTACACCTTC. Its protein is CASGLVLGQGYGYTF.

The chain joins TRBV7-8 to TRBJ2-1; 8 nucleotides line up with TRBD2. J lost 9 bases, V lost 6 bases, and 16 bases had no gene match. CDR3 length: 16 residues. CDR1 and CDR2 (germline): SGHVS, FQNEAQ. The CDR3 spells CASRPRLVGGAFEQFF. The CDR3, as DNA: TGTGCCAGCAGACCACGATTAGTCGGGGGGGCCTTTGAGCAGTTCTTC. Variable domain in full (rest from reference TRBV7-8 and TRBJ2-1): GAGVSQSPRYKVAKRGQDVALRCDPISGHVSLFWYQQALGQGPEFLTYFQNEAQLDKSGLPSDRFFAERPEGSVSTLKIQRTQQEDSAVYLCASRPRLVGGAFEQFFGPGTRLTVL.

The count of this clone is one. The chain couples TRBV5-1 to TRBJ2-3, with TRBD2 matching over 14 bases. In germline, CDR1 is SGHRS, CDR2 YFSETQ. Losses at the gene ends were 4 bases for V and 9 bases for J; bases not matched to a gene: 10. The CDR3 sequence is 16 residues long. CDR3 sequence (DNA): TGCGCCAGCAGCGGGACGGGGACTAGCGGGGGCGGGACGCAGTATTTT. Translated: CASSGTGTSGGGTQYF.

CDR3 protein: CASSFGQGARIPDFNYGYTF. CDR3 DNA sequence: TGTGCCAGCAGTTTCGGACAGGGGGCGCGCATACCGGACTTCAACTATGGCTACACCTTC. This chain uses TRBV27 with TRBJ1-2; 11 bases map to TRBD1. Germline CDR1 MNHEY, CDR2 SMNVEV (reference sequence). This CDR3 region has 20 residues. With 3 bases clipped from V and 2 bases from J, the junction kept 17 bases outside the gene matches.

The chain has TRBV6-5 and TRBJ1-5; the D is unclear. V lost 7 bases, J lost 3 bases, and 16 bases lay in between. In germline, CDR1 is MNHEY, CDR2 SVGAGI. The CDR3 is made up of 15 amino acids. DNA of the CDR3: TGTGCCAGCACCGCAAGCGGCCTTGACAATCAGCCCCAGCATTTT. It codes for CASTASGLDNQPQHF.

The rearrangement uses TRBV15 and TRBJ2-1, with 11 bases fitting TRBD2. The germline V gene has CDR1 LNHNV and CDR2 YYDKDF (reference sequence). J gave up 0 bases and V 3 bases, and 16 bases lay outside the gene matches. The CDR3 sequence is 21 residues long. CDR3 amino acids: CATSSQYSGGAEAGSYNEQFF. The CDR3 region has the DNA TGTGCCACCAGCAGTCAATATAGCGGGGGGGCCGAGGCTGGCTCCTACAATGAGCAGTTCTTC.

The sample holds a few counts of this clone. The chain recombines TRBV2 with TRBJ2-1; D is undetermined. Deletions cut 6 bases from V and 6 bases from J, with 6 bases between. From germline, CDR1 is SNHLY and CDR2 FYNNEI. The CDR3 sequence is 11 residues long. Here the CDR3 reads CASSRRNEQFF. The CDR3 DNA reads TGTGCCAGCAGCAGGCGCAATGAGCAGTTCTTC.

The V and J genes are TRBV5-1 and TRBJ2-3; possible D gene TRBD2, 5 bases. The V gene's germline CDR1 is SGHRS and CDR2 YFSETQ. This CDR3 is built from 12 residues. Trimming took 6 bases from V and 6 from J, leaving 11 bases between them. The CDR3 sequence: CASTVGGDTQYF. In nucleotides, the CDR3 is TGCGCCAGCACCGTCGGCGGGGATACGCAGTATTTT.

CDR3: CASSPQQGYGYTF. CDR3 coding DNA: TGTGCCAGCAGTCCCCAACAGGGCTATGGCTACACCTTC. The chain recombines TRBV2 with TRBJ1-2; TRBD1 is a possible D gene (6 bases). The CDR3 consists of 13 residues. The germline CDR1 and CDR2 sequences are SNHLY and FYNNEI. Trimming removed 5 bases at V and 4 bases at J, with 11 bases between.

The genes are TRBV11-1 and TRBJ2-7; 9 bases are shared with TRBD1. The CDR3 is 15 residues long. The ends lost 4 bases at V and 0 bases at J; junction bases unmatched: 4. Germline V gene sequence: CDR1 SGHAT, CDR2 FQDESV (reference sequence). The CDR3 bases are TGTGCCAGCAGCTCGGGGACAGGGAGCTCCTACGAGCAGTACTTC. This codes for CASSSGTGSSYEQYF.

The V gene is TRBV28, the J gene TRBJ1-4; TRBD1 might be the D (6 bases). The germline V and J ends were trimmed by 6 bases and 1 base, with 9 bases remaining between them. The CDR3 length is 14 residues. Germline loops: CDR1 MDHEN, CDR2 SYDVKM. The chain's CDR3 is CASSKQGTNEKLFF. The CDR3 DNA is TGTGCCAGCAGCAAACAGGGAACTAATGAAAAACTGTTTTTT.

This rearrangement joins TRBV28 to TRBJ2-1, with D tentatively TRBD1 (5 bases). Trimming took 6 bases from V and 6 from J, leaving 21 bases between them. CDR1 MDHEN and CDR2 SYDVKM come from the germline V gene. The CDR3 sequence is 16 residues long. The CDR3 region is CASSSWGRSVGNEQFF. Here the CDR3 DNA reads TGTGCCAGCAGCAGTTGGGGCAGGTCGGTCGGCAATGAGCAGTTCTTC.